What follows are 2 T cell receptor beta chains derived from one specimen sequenced in a study of cytomegalovirus exposure and HLA in healthy donors. The method was immunoSEQ multiplex PCR; TCRdb's version includes in-frame clones alone and lacks a portion of them. The table lists about 98,000 clones, roughly nine tenths of them singletons. The sample was PBMCs. These receptors originate from a woman under 40 in good health and CMV-seronegative.

The chain uses TRBV6-1 and TRBJ2-7; unclear D gene. With 1 base removed from V and 7 bases from J, the gap between germline ends came to 11 bases. The germline V gene has CDR1 MNHNS and CDR2 SASEGT. The CDR3 contains 13 residues. CDR3 nucleotide sequence: TGTGCCAGCAGTGAAGGGGTTATGAGGGAGCAGTACTTC. It translates to CASSEGVMREQYF.

This chain connects TRBV10-3 to TRBJ2-7; a weak D match, TRBD2 (6 bases). From germline, CDR1 is ENHRY and CDR2 SYGVKD. The CDR3 is 12 amino acids. Trimming shortened V by 10 bases and J by 3 bases, and 13 bases separated the two germline ends. The CDR3 bases are TGTGCCACCAAACTCGGGAGCTACGAGCAGTACTTC. This codes for CATKLGSYEQYF.